This record concerns one T cell receptor (beta chain) sequence. What it recognizes is unknown. This sample is part of a study of cytomegalovirus exposure and HLA in healthy donors. Findings and limits, study-wide: In a later analysis, common viral pathogens appeared linked to several of the most significant clusters. In a later analysis, TCR beta V- and J-gene trimming was associated with a missense DCLRE1C variant. Judged likely to be a sequencing artifact was a cluster of highly shared sequence variants. After further analysis at a later stage, 16,951 TCR beta sequences were associated with HLA alleles at 0.05 false discovery rate.

The V end was cut by 6 bases, the J end by 0 bases, with 5 bases between. In germline, CDR1 is MNHNY, CDR2 SVGAGI (reference sequence). This CDR3 is built from 12 residues. In the PCR, 60 Vbeta and 13 Jbeta primers were used. The repertoire was sequenced with immunoSEQ multiplex PCR; TCRdb's copy has only in-frame clones and lacks some. Here the sample spans 210,000 or so clones, about 85% being singletons. V is TRBV6-6 and J is TRBJ1-1; no reliable D call. The sequencing sample was made of PBMCs. This receptor was obtained from a girl aged 2 to 10 in good health and CMV-seronegative. The CDR3 bases are TGTGCCAGCAGCCAGGTGAACACTGAAGCTTTCTTT. It codes for CASSQVNTEAFF.